Below, 15 T cell receptor beta chains from the same sample are listed, as sequenced in a study of T cell repertoires in cytomegalovirus infection. TCRdb reprocessed the reads via MiXCR and lists one record per CDR3 protein. The table includes approximately 630,000 distinct CDR3 sequences, approximately 24% detected once. Sequencing was carried out using CD8+ T cells from PBMCs. The receptors derive from a human donor in good health (CMV status not recorded). Some clones in this sample may be carry-over from other donors' samples.

In this sample, this clonotype turned up many times. The chain combines TRBV7-8 with TRBJ2-4; D is perhaps TRBD2 (7 bases). The CDR3 consists of 12 residues. V was pared by 11 bases and J by 6 bases, with 14 bases between. CDR1 is SGHVS, CDR2 FQNEAQ, per germline. The CDR3 nucleotides read TGTGCCGGGGGGGGGCCCGGAAACATTCAGTACTTC. Residues: CAGGGPGNIQYF.

This clonotype was detected many times. This sequence joins TRBV7-2 and TRBJ2-3; D is unresolved. Trimming removed 4 bases at V and 1 base at J, with 21 bases between. The CDR3 is made up of 18 amino acids. CDR1 and CDR2 from the germline V gene are SGHTA and FQGNSA. Here the CDR3 reads CASSSFYSTLDGTDTQYF. In nucleotides, the CDR3 is TGTGCCAGCAGCTCCTTTTATTCTACCCTAGACGGCACAGATACGCAGTATTTT.

In DNA, the CDR3 is TGTGCTAGTGTGGGACAGCTTTCATTCTACGAGCAGTACTTC. Its translation: CASVGQLSFYEQYF. The V call is TRBV12-5, the J call TRBJ2-7, with TRBD1 matching 7 bases. V gave up 7 bases and J gave up 3 bases; unmatched junction bases: 9. The germline gives CDR1 LGHNT, CDR2 FRNRAP. CDR3 length equals 14 residues. Using reference TRBV12-5 and TRBJ2-7 for the parts outside the CDR3, the full variable domain is DARVTQTPRHKVTEMGQEVTMRCQPILGHNTVFWYRQTMMQGLELLAYFRNRAPLDDSGMPKDRFSAEMPDATLATLKIQPSEPRDSAVYFCASVGQLSFYEQYFGPGTRLTVT.

The rearrangement joins TRBV5-1 to TRBJ2-1; 9 bases fit TRBD2. Losses at the gene ends were 1 base for V and 8 bases for J; bases not matched to a gene: 10. This CDR3 spans 16 amino acids. CDR1 SGHRS and CDR2 YFSETQ come from the germline V gene. CDR3 sequence: CASSLFRRGGLDEQFF. In DNA, the CDR3 is TGCGCCAGCAGCTTGTTTCGGCGGGGGGGCTTAGATGAGCAGTTCTTC.

The chain couples TRBV20-1 to TRBJ1-2; possibly TRBD1 for D (6 bases). The CDR3 is 15 residues long. The germline V and J ends were trimmed by 3 bases and 5 bases, with 19 bases remaining between them. CDR1 DFQATT and CDR2 SNEGSKA come from the germline V gene (reference sequence). In DNA, the CDR3 is TGCAGTGCTAGGGACAGAGCGACGGGCCCGTATGGCTACACCTTC. Translating it yields CSARDRATGPYGYTF.

The chain is built from TRBV19 and TRBJ2-1; unclear D gene. The length of the CDR3 is 12 residues. The germline V gene has CDR1 LNHDA and CDR2 SQIVND (reference sequence). The V end was cut by 1 base, the J end by 12 bases, with 10 bases between. The CDR3 DNA reads as TGTGCCAGTAGTATAGTTGGAGATGGGCAGTTCTTC. Protein: CASSIVGDGQFF. The variable domain in full, with the rest retrieved from reference TRBV19 and TRBJ2-1, is DGGITQSPKYLFRKEGQNVTLSCEQNLNHDAMYWYRQDPGQGLRLIYYSQIVNDFQKGDIAEGYSVSREKKESFPLTVTSAQKNPTAFYLCASSIVGDGQFFGPGTRLTVL.

The V call is TRBV9, the J call TRBJ1-1, with 7 bases aligning to TRBD1. V lost 0 bases and J lost 3; bases outside the gene matches: 5. Looked up from germline, CDR1 is SGDLS and CDR2 is YYNGEE. The CDR3 has 15 amino acids. CDR3 sequence reads: CASSVAQGLYTEAFF. The CDR3 bases are TGTGCCAGCAGCGTAGCACAGGGGCTGTACACTGAAGCTTTCTTT.

V and J are TRBV5-6 and TRBJ2-3; D not resolved. CDR1 is SGHDT, CDR2 YYEEEE, per germline. Trimming pared 0 bases from V and 4 bases from J, leaving 9 bases between. This CDR3 is built from 14 residues. In nucleotides, the CDR3 is TGTGCCAGCAGCTTGGGCCCTTTTCCAGATACGCAGTATTTT. It yields the protein CASSLGPFPDTQYF.

The chain combines TRBV5-6 with TRBJ1-2, with a possible D match to TRBD1 (5 bases). Germline-derived CDR1 and CDR2 are SGHDT and YYEEEE. Trimming removed 0 bases from V and 13 bases from J, with 19 bases in between. This CDR3 is built from 14 residues. CDR3: CASSLGRPRDSITF. CDR3 nucleotides: TGTGCCAGCAGCTTGGGGAGACCTCGGGACTCTATCACCTTC. The whole variable domain, remainder taken from reference TRBV5-6 and TRBJ1-2, is DAGVTQSPTHLIKTRGQQVTLRCSPKSGHDTVSWYQQALGQGPQFIFQYYEEEERQRGNFPDRFSGHQFPNYSSELNVNALLLGDSALYLCASSLGRPRDSITFGSGTRLTVV.

This chain links TRBV6-1 with TRBJ2-3, with D tentatively TRBD1 (6 bases). The CDR3 extends over 17 amino acids. V lost 6 bases, J lost 3 bases, and 22 bases lay in between. In germline, CDR1 is MNHNS, CDR2 SASEGT. The CDR3 is CASSTRGPPATTDTQYF. The CDR3 DNA reads TGTGCCAGCAGCACCAGGGGACCCCCAGCCACGACAGATACGCAGTATTTT.

This clonotype was recorded a few times. The chain employs TRBV20-1 and TRBJ2-1, with 7 bases identical to TRBD2. V lost 5 bases and J lost 3; bases outside the gene matches: 10. This CDR3 has 15 residues. Germline V gene sequence: CDR1 DFQATT, CDR2 SNEGSKA (reference sequence). The CDR3 is CSAPAVGLLYNEQFF. The CDR3 coding sequence is TGCAGTGCTCCTGCTGTGGGACTACTCTACAATGAGCAGTTCTTC.

The CDR3 spells CASSFTQSSTDTQYF. The CDR3 nucleotides are TGTGCCAGCAGCTTCACACAATCTAGCACAGATACGCAGTATTTT. This sequence joins TRBV7-9 and TRBJ2-3; D remains ambiguous. V lost 3 bases and J lost 0, with 10 bases in between. Per germline, CDR1 SEHNR and CDR2 FQNEAQ (reference sequence). This CDR3 spans 15 amino acids. Complete variable domain (other parts from reference TRBV7-9 and TRBJ2-3): DTGVSQNPRHKITKRGQNVTFRCDPISEHNRLYWYRQTLGQGPEFLTYFQNEAQLEKSRLLSDRFSAERPKGSFSTLEIQRTEQGDSAMYLCASSFTQSSTDTQYFGPGTRLTVL.

This clonotype occurred a few times. The rearrangement links TRBV15 to TRBJ2-7; 8 nucleotides match TRBD1. This CDR3 spans 13 amino acids. Looked up from germline, CDR1 is LNHNV and CDR2 is YYDKDF (reference sequence). Unmatched junction bases numbered 4, after V lost 5 bases and J lost 4 bases. The CDR3 protein is CATSEGTGYEQYF. The DNA for the CDR3 is TGTGCCACCAGCGAAGGGACAGGTTACGAGCAGTACTTC.

Comments on this clonotype: Given a much more abundant clone one base away, this may be a read error. This rearrangement joins TRBV7-4 to TRBJ1-3, with a tentative D call TRBD1 (5 bases). Looked up from germline, CDR1 is SGHVT and CDR2 is SQSDAQ. This CDR3 has 14 amino acids. The CDR3 is CASSYRDEGNIIYF. The CDR3 DNA follows: TGTGCCAGCAGCTACCGGGACGAGGGAAACATCATATATTTT.

This clonotype was counted at least ten times. The chain uses TRBV7-9 and TRBJ2-5, with 10 bases identical to TRBD1. CDR3 size: 15 residues. The V gene end was trimmed by 1 base and the J gene end by 4 bases; junction bases not matched to a gene: 3. The germline gives CDR1 SEHNR, CDR2 FQNEAQ (reference sequence). The CDR3 spells CASSLVGTGVETQYF. CDR3 nucleotides: TGTGCCAGCAGCTTAGTTGGGACAGGGGTAGAGACCCAGTACTTC.